The table lists the clone carrying this TCR gamma chain with a few counts. Its antigen is unidentified. The DNA is left out, because the CDR3 cannot be placed on it with certainty; the CDR3 is given as TCRdb lists it. This sample is part of a study of gamma delta lymphoproliferative disorders and STAT genes. Across the whole study: Tgammadelta LGLL patients sequenced included symptomatic and indolent cases. Each gamma-chain library started from at least 50 ng of genomic DNA, using the LymphoTrack Dx TCRG Assay. For the delta chain, EuroClonality-NGS standard procedure was applied. Findings and caveats of the study: Patient gamma repertoires clustered apart from healthy controls; delta did not.

The receptor sequences were amplified from genomic DNA of peripheral blood mononuclear cells. Including both end residues, the CDR3 is 17 amino acids long. TCRdb applied CATT to the multiplex PCR reads for clone calling. The sample lists about 2,200 gamma-chain clones; roughly a tenth were seen once. A V gene of TRGV11 was called, but no J gene was assigned. TRGV11 is an open reading frame whose function is uncertain. The sequenced material came from blood. This clonotype originated in a human donor with gamma-delta T-cell large granular lymphocyte leukemia. The CDR3 protein is CTTVPAGLGTWRYKKLF.